The rows below give T cell receptor beta chains drawn from one sample of a study of T cells after yellow fever vaccination. Each CDR3 protein gets one entry after TCRdb re-called the 5' RACE reads with MiXCR. The table records a few hundred thousand distinct CDR3 sequences, about 4% of them present only once. The input for sequencing was PBMCs, taken 5 days after the yellow fever booster vaccination. The receptors come from a man in his late teens or twenties who received the YFV17D yellow fever vaccine. Both conserved end residues are part of each CDR3. The D gene is left open where the match is weak. Size values are once, few and many counts, or a class for expanded clones, and some rows have none.

D	V	J	size	CDR3	DNA
-	TRBV5-5	TRBJ2-3	few	CASSSRQVTYTDTQYF	TGTGCCAGCAGCTCTCGACAGGTAACCTACACAGATACGCAGTATTTT
-	TRBV5-1	TRBJ2-2	many	CASSLRFTGELFF	TGCGCCAGCAGCTTGCGGTTTACCGGGGAGCTGTTTTTT
-	TRBV7-6	TRBJ2-3	-	CASSLAYSPDTQYF	TGTGCCAGCAGCTTGGCTTACTCCCCAGATACGCAGTATTTT
-	TRBV7-2	TRBJ2-5	few	CASSSEGTQYF	TGTGCCAGCAGCTCGGAGGGGACCCAGTACTTC
-	TRBV7-2	TRBJ2-3	many	CASILQGHSTDTQYF	TGTGCCAGCATCTTGCAGGGTCACAGCACAGATACGCAGTATTTT
-	TRBV4-3	TRBJ2-5	many	CASSQEALGTQYF	TGCGCCAGCAGCCAAGAGGCATTAGGGACCCAGTACTTC
TRBD1	TRBV7-9	TRBJ2-3	few	CASSPGQGLGTQYF	TGTGCCAGCAGCCCCGGACAGGGTCTGGGTACGCAGTATTTT
TRBD1	TRBV29-1	TRBJ2-3	-	CSAGQGVDTQYF	TGCAGCGCCGGACAGGGAGTAGATACGCAGTATTTT
-	TRBV4-1	TRBJ2-7	many	CASSQGEGAFDEQYF	TGCGCCAGCAGCCAAGGGGAGGGGGCGTTCGACGAGCAGTACTTC
TRBD1	TRBV7-2	TRBJ1-2	few	CASSFSQGGYGYTF	TGTGCCAGCAGCTTCTCACAGGGGGGGTATGGCTACACCTTC
-	TRBV4-3	TRBJ2-3	many	CASSQDWDGGGTDTQYF	TGCGCCAGCAGCCAAGATTGGGACGGCGGAGGCACAGATACGCAGTATTTT
-	TRBV28	TRBJ2-1	few	CASSSYSSYNEQFF	TGTGCCAGCAGTAGCTATAGCTCCTACAATGAGCAGTTCTTC
TRBD2	TRBV4-2	TRBJ2-1	-	CASSQGVAGKNEQFF	TGTGCCAGCAGCCAAGGAGTAGCGGGGAAGAATGAGCAGTTCTTC
-	TRBV29-1	TRBJ1-2	few	CSARTDSYGYTF	TGCAGCGCTCGGACAGATAGCTATGGCTACACCTTC
-	TRBV10-1	TRBJ2-1	few	CASSEARWGYEQFF	TGCGCCAGCAGTGAGGCACGGTGGGGCTATGAGCAGTTCTTC
TRBD1	TRBV4-1	TRBJ1-2	-	CASSHRGQGRYGYTF	TGCGCCAGCAGCCACCGAGGACAGGGGAGATATGGCTACACCTTC
TRBD1	TRBV18	TRBJ1-5	few	CASSIGGEIQPQHF	TGTGCCAGCTCAATAGGGGGCGAGATTCAGCCCCAGCATTTT
-	TRBV12-3/TRBV12-4	TRBJ2-1	-	CASSLDSISYNEQFF	TGTGCCAGCAGTTTAGACTCCATCTCCTACAATGAGCAGTTCTTC
-	TRBV7-3	TRBJ2-3	-	CASSFGHSTDTQYF	TGTGCCAGCAGCTTTGGGCACAGCACAGATACGCAGTATTTT
-	TRBV7-9	TRBJ2-2	-	CATHGAVNTGELFF	TGTGCCACTCACGGGGCCGTCAACACCGGGGAGCTGTTTTTT
-	TRBV21-1	TRBJ1-2	-	CASSKEQFNYGYTF	TGTGCCAGCAGCAAAGAGCAGTTTAACTATGGCTACACCTTC
TRBD1	TRBV25-1	TRBJ2-7	-	CASSEYGGVGTAYYEQYF	TGTGCCAGCAGTGAATATGGAGGAGTAGGGACAGCTTACTACGAGCAGTACTTC
TRBD1	TRBV5-1	TRBJ1-2	few	CASSTGTGFSGYTF	TGCGCCAGCAGCACCGGGACAGGGTTCTCTGGCTACACCTTC
-	TRBV4-2	TRBJ1-1	many	CASSQGFGDTEAFF	TGTGCCAGCAGCCAAGGTTTCGGGGACACTGAAGCTTTCTTT
-	TRBV3-1	TRBJ1-1	-	CASSHNLRARGTEAFF	TGTGCCAGCAGCCACAATCTCAGGGCCCGAGGCACTGAAGCTTTCTTT
-	TRBV3-1	TRBJ2-3	few	CASSQELSDWQYF	TGTGCCAGCAGCCAAGAGCTCTCGGACTGGCAGTATTTT
-	TRBV18	TRBJ2-5	many	CASSPDSQETQYF	TGCGCCAGCAGCCCGGACAGTCAAGAGACCCAGTACTTC
TRBD2	TRBV5-4	TRBJ2-1	-	CASSLAGGIVF	TGTGCCAGCAGCTTAGCCGGGGGGATCGTCTTC
-	TRBV18	TRBJ2-3	-	CASSPPGGFGTDTQYF	TGTGCCAGCTCACCACCCGGAGGGTTTGGCACAGATACGCAGTATTTT
-	TRBV20-1	TRBJ2-5	-	CSASRLGTQETQYF	TGCAGTGCTAGCCGCTTAGGTACCCAAGAGACCCAGTACTTC
-	TRBV20-1	TRBJ2-1	few	CSARDGLGGSSYNEQFF	TGCAGTGCTAGAGATGGCCTCGGTGGATCCTCCTACAATGAGCAGTTCTTC
-	TRBV12-3/TRBV12-4	TRBJ1-1	many	CASTQNTEAFF	TGTGCCAGCACTCAGAACACTGAAGCTTTCTTT
TRBD2	TRBV7-2	TRBJ2-3	few	CASSPSGGEATQYF	TGTGCCAGCAGCCCTAGCGGGGGGGAGGCTACGCAGTATTTT
-	TRBV10-3	TRBJ1-4	-	CAISESAALEKLFF	TGTGCCATCAGTGAGTCCGCGGCGTTGGAAAAACTGTTTTTT
-	TRBV6-5	TRBJ1-2	-	CASRDAGHYGYTF	TGTGCCAGCAGGGACGCGGGGCACTATGGCTACACCTTC
-	TRBV28	TRBJ1-1	few	CASSKTVAPEAFF	TGTGCCAGCAGTAAGACTGTAGCGCCTGAAGCTTTCTTT
-	TRBV5-1	TRBJ2-5	-	CASGEAGDAKTQYF	TGCGCCAGCGGTGAAGCCGGGGACGCAAAGACCCAGTACTTC
TRBD1	TRBV30	TRBJ1-5	-	CAWSGQGQTPQHF	TGTGCCTGGAGCGGACAGGGACAAACACCCCAGCATTTT
TRBD1	TRBV18	TRBJ2-7	many	CASSPNRDRGLEQYF	TGTGCCAGCTCACCAAATCGGGACAGAGGCTTAGAGCAGTACTTC
-	TRBV3-1	TRBJ1-6	few	CASSQVGAPLHF	TGTGCCAGCAGCCAAGTTGGGGCACCCCTCCACTTT
-	TRBV20-1	TRBJ2-1	many	CSARDPAGAVYNEQFF	TGCAGTGCTAGAGATCCCGCGGGGGCGGTCTACAATGAGCAGTTCTTC
-	TRBV6-5	TRBJ1-5	many	CASSYGINQPQHF	TGTGCCAGCAGTTACGGGATCAATCAGCCCCAGCATTTT
-	TRBV5-6	TRBJ1-5	many	CASSLGGMGNQPQHF	TGTGCCAGCAGCTTGGGGGGAATGGGCAATCAGCCCCAGCATTTT
-	TRBV7-8	TRBJ2-1	-	CASSYAGRIEQFF	TGTGCCAGCAGTTACGCTGGGCGGATTGAGCAGTTCTTC
-	TRBV7-9	TRBJ1-5	-	CASSFPPWEGRDQPQHF	TGTGCCAGCAGCTTCCCCCCGTGGGAGGGAAGGGATCAGCCCCAGCATTTT
-	TRBV20-1	TRBJ1-1	few	CSARFGQNTEAFF	TGCAGTGCTAGGTTTGGACAGAACACTGAAGCTTTCTTT
TRBD2	TRBV12-3/TRBV12-4	TRBJ2-1	few	CASRRLAGSHNEQFF	TGTGCCAGCAGGCGTCTAGCGGGGTCCCACAATGAGCAGTTCTTC
-	TRBV7-2	TRBJ2-1	-	CASSAGAIQYNEQFF	TGTGCCAGCAGCGCTGGGGCTATTCAATACAATGAGCAGTTCTTC
-	TRBV9	TRBJ1-3	few	CASSVRVGNTIYF	TGTGCCAGCAGCGTCAGGGTTGGAAACACCATATATTTT